These 4 T cell receptor beta chains came from one sample sequenced in a study of blood T cells in healthy people across ages (dated by TCRdb to 2013 to 2016). Preparation of the library involved 5' RACE. The instrument given in TCRdb is Illumina HiSeq 2500. A second 7 to 11 cycle PCR used a sample-barcoded 5' primer and a J-beta primer mix. Through fastp at Q25 and MiXCR, TCRdb rebuilt clones from the public reads, retaining in-frame beta chains. Rows with one shared CDR3 protein collapse into an entry with the most common genes and DNA. For this sample the table gives 1.5 million to 2 million distinct CDR3 sequences, of which around 50% were detected only once. The ten biggest clones cover around 2.1% of the sample. Sequenced: blood. The receptors were gathered from a woman in her thirties or forties in good health.

In this sample, this clonotype turned up a few times. CDR3 sequence reads: CASTTVGGPYEQYF. The CDR3, as DNA: TGTGCCAGCACAACGGTGGGGGGCCCCTACGAGCAGTACTTC. V and J are TRBV12-3 or TRBV12-4 and TRBJ2-7, with D perhaps assigned TRBD1 or TRBD2 (6 bases each). This CDR3 has 14 amino acids. The germline V and J ends were trimmed by 7 bases and 2 bases, with 15 bases remaining between them.

The V gene is TRBV5-1, the J gene TRBJ1-4; a possible D gene is TRBD1 (5 bases). Germline V CDR1 and CDR2: SGHRS, YFSETQ. The CDR3 is 15 amino acids. V was shortened by 4 bases and J by 5 bases, with 15 bases between the two germline ends. The CDR3 is CASSHGRDFNEKLFF. The CDR3 DNA reads as TGCGCCAGCAGCCATGGACGGGACTTCAATGAAAAACTGTTTTTT.

The chain links TRBV7-2 to TRBJ2-7; 8 positions agree with TRBD1. J lost 5 bases, V lost 5 bases, and 8 bases had no gene match. The CDR3 is 14 amino acids. CDR1 and CDR2 from the germline V gene are SGHTA and FQGNSA. The CDR3 DNA sequence: TGTGCCAGCAGCCAGAGGACAGGGATCCACGAGCAGTACTTC. Amino acids: CASSQRTGIHEQYF.

The chain employs TRBV10-3 and TRBJ2-5; D is undetermined. The J call is uncertain, as TRBJ2-1 better fits the DNA end. This CDR3 has 16 residues. Germline CDR1 is ENHRY and CDR2 is SYGVKD. CDR3 residues: CAISEGPQRGQETQFF. CDR3 DNA: TGTGCCATCAGTGAGGGGCCCCAAAGAGGCCAAGAGACCCAGTTCTTC.